These T cell receptor beta chains were read from a single sample in a study of cytomegalovirus exposure and HLA in healthy donors. Sequencing was performed with immunoSEQ multiplex PCR; in TCRdb, only in-frame clones are kept and a portion is missing. The sample includes about 110,000 clones, approximately 91% of them seen just once. Sequenced sample: PBMCs. Receptor source: a woman aged 18-29 years in good health and CMV-seronegative. CDR3s include the opening cysteine and the closing phenylalanine or tryptophan. Each record gives: V gene, clone size, J gene, CDR3 protein. Some rows mark clone size as missing; the rest say once, few, many or name a class of expanded clone.

V gene: TRBV2; clone size: -; J gene: TRBJ1-1; CDR3 protein: CASSDHGEAFF
V gene: TRBV5-6; clone size: -; J gene: TRBJ2-1; CDR3 protein: CASSLGWGRYNEQFF
V gene: TRBV7-9; clone size: -; J gene: TRBJ2-1; CDR3 protein: CASSLIAGVYEQFF
V gene: TRBV30; clone size: -; J gene: TRBJ2-7; CDR3 protein: CAWSPGGYEQYF
V gene: TRBV29-1; clone size: -; J gene: TRBJ2-3; CDR3 protein: CSVGGGRDTQYF
V gene: TRBV4-2; clone size: once; J gene: TRBJ2-2; CDR3 protein: CASSQEGTNTGELFF
V gene: TRBV7-8; clone size: medium-sized; J gene: TRBJ1-2; CDR3 protein: CASSSWDRATGGYTF
V gene: TRBV6-6; clone size: -; J gene: TRBJ2-7; CDR3 protein: CASSDGGTGPYEQYF
V gene: TRBV7-2; clone size: -; J gene: TRBJ2-7; CDR3 protein: CASSELQGAYEQYF
V gene: TRBV27; clone size: -; J gene: TRBJ2-5; CDR3 protein: CASTLMGTGGAKTQYF
V gene: TRBV7-2; clone size: -; J gene: TRBJ2-7; CDR3 protein: CASSLRSGRADYEQYF
V gene: TRBV5-6; clone size: -; J gene: TRBJ2-7; CDR3 protein: CASTLAGVRYEQYF
V gene: TRBV4-1; clone size: -; J gene: TRBJ2-7; CDR3 protein: CASSQGVRLAGAHEQYF
V gene: TRBV27; clone size: -; J gene: TRBJ1-1; CDR3 protein: CASSPGQGLNTEAFF
V gene: TRBV25-1; clone size: -; J gene: TRBJ2-7; CDR3 protein: CASKSQDSYEQYF
V gene: TRBV28; clone size: -; J gene: TRBJ2-7; CDR3 protein: CASSSSGTGLYEQYF
V gene: TRBV7-6; clone size: -; J gene: TRBJ2-2; CDR3 protein: CASSFLGQGGAGELFF
V gene: TRBV6-6; clone size: -; J gene: TRBJ1-4; CDR3 protein: CASSGRANEKLFF
V gene: TRBV30; clone size: -; J gene: TRBJ2-5; CDR3 protein: CAWSHLQPGLAGGRAETQYF
V gene: TRBV18; clone size: -; J gene: TRBJ2-1; CDR3 protein: CASSPSLAGDNEQFF
V gene: TRBV15; clone size: -; J gene: TRBJ2-5; CDR3 protein: CATSSRIGLVGGETQYF
V gene: TRBV25-1; clone size: -; J gene: TRBJ1-1; CDR3 protein: CASSVTGMNTEAFF
V gene: TRBV4-3; clone size: -; J gene: TRBJ1-5; CDR3 protein: CASSGRVGNQPQHF
V gene: TRBV19; clone size: -; J gene: TRBJ1-1; CDR3 protein: CASRRQGNTEAFF
V gene: TRBV6-4; clone size: -; J gene: TRBJ2-1; CDR3 protein: CASSDQMGGYEQFF
V gene: TRBV19; clone size: once; J gene: TRBJ1-5; CDR3 protein: CASSIRGQYSNQPQHF
V gene: TRBV4-2; clone size: -; J gene: TRBJ2-1; CDR3 protein: CASSQDPGQYNEQFF
V gene: TRBV5-1; clone size: -; J gene: TRBJ2-5; CDR3 protein: CASSLGGRGETQYF
V gene: TRBV9; clone size: few; J gene: TRBJ2-2; CDR3 protein: CASGTGAGGPTGELFF
V gene: TRBV27; clone size: -; J gene: TRBJ2-7; CDR3 protein: CASTGTESYEQYF
V gene: TRBV4-3; clone size: -; J gene: TRBJ1-1; CDR3 protein: CASSQASGNTEAFF
V gene: TRBV11-2; clone size: -; J gene: TRBJ2-7; CDR3 protein: CASSLMWASYEQYF
V gene: TRBV13; clone size: -; J gene: TRBJ2-7; CDR3 protein: CASSPKRGGSYEQYF
V gene: TRBV18; clone size: few; J gene: TRBJ2-6; CDR3 protein: CASSPPEGAGSGANVLTF
V gene: TRBV7-9; clone size: -; J gene: TRBJ1-2; CDR3 protein: CASSLPMMTGDGYTF
V gene: TRBV11-2; clone size: -; J gene: TRBJ2-2; CDR3 protein: CASSLSRDRGTGELFF
V gene: TRBV11-2; clone size: -; J gene: TRBJ1-2; CDR3 protein: CASSPGSGGTGDGYTF
V gene: TRBV5-6; clone size: -; J gene: TRBJ2-6; CDR3 protein: CASSTHRDRGLTGANVLTF
V gene: TRBV7-3; clone size: -; J gene: TRBJ2-1; CDR3 protein: CASGTGYNEQFF
V gene: TRBV9; clone size: few; J gene: TRBJ1-5; CDR3 protein: CASSSGGQPQHF
V gene: TRBV7-9; clone size: -; J gene: TRBJ2-7; CDR3 protein: CASSRGLAGSYEQYF
V gene: TRBV30; clone size: -; J gene: TRBJ2-3; CDR3 protein: CAWRGATDTQYF
V gene: TRBV2; clone size: -; J gene: TRBJ2-5; CDR3 protein: CASRRRGGGETQYF
V gene: TRBV5-6; clone size: -; J gene: TRBJ1-4; CDR3 protein: CASSLSVSTTVF
V gene: TRBV13; clone size: -; J gene: TRBJ2-4; CDR3 protein: CASSSGTGLSIQYF
V gene: TRBV28; clone size: -; J gene: TRBJ2-7; CDR3 protein: CASRRSSYEQYF
V gene: TRBV9; clone size: -; J gene: TRBJ2-1; CDR3 protein: CASSGAPRGSDSYNEQFF
V gene: TRBV7-9; clone size: -; J gene: TRBJ1-2; CDR3 protein: CASSPVDGRRGYTF
V gene: TRBV5-4; clone size: -; J gene: TRBJ1-4; CDR3 protein: CASSRHGQGGANEKLFF
V gene: TRBV28; clone size: few; J gene: TRBJ2-7; CDR3 protein: CASSFTGQGGDEQYF
V gene: TRBV7-9; clone size: -; J gene: TRBJ2-7; CDR3 protein: CASSLVMAGPYEQYF
V gene: TRBV23-1; clone size: -; J gene: TRBJ1-1; CDR3 protein: CASSQGGAKDTEAFF
V gene: TRBV19; clone size: few; J gene: TRBJ2-7; CDR3 protein: CASSLGGTPSYEQYF
V gene: TRBV28; clone size: -; J gene: TRBJ1-1; CDR3 protein: CASSLSRGAEAFF
V gene: TRBV9; clone size: -; J gene: TRBJ2-5; CDR3 protein: CASSAAGLSQETQYF
V gene: TRBV4-2; clone size: -; J gene: TRBJ1-3; CDR3 protein: CASSQGGPYGNTIYF
V gene: TRBV10-3; clone size: -; J gene: TRBJ2-3; CDR3 protein: CAITQEGGGGTDTQYF
V gene: TRBV6-1; clone size: -; J gene: TRBJ1-3; CDR3 protein: CASGSGLLSGNTIYF
V gene: TRBV13; clone size: -; J gene: TRBJ1-1; CDR3 protein: CASSLSYGGRAFF
V gene: TRBV5-4; clone size: -; J gene: TRBJ2-7; CDR3 protein: CASSLDFQTYEQYF